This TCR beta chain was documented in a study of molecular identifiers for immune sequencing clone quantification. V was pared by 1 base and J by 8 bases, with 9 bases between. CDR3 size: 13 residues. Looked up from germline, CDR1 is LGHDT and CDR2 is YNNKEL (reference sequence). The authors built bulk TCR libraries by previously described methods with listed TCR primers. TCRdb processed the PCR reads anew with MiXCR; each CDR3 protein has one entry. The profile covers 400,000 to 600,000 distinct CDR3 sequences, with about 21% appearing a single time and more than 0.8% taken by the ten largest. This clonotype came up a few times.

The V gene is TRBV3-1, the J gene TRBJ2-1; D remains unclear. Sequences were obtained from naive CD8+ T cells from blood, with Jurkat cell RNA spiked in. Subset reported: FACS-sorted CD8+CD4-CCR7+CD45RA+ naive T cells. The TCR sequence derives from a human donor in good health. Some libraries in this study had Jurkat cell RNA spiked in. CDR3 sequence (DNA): TGTGCCAGCAGCCAAGGACTCCCATATGAGCAGTTCTTC. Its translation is CASSQGLPYEQFF.